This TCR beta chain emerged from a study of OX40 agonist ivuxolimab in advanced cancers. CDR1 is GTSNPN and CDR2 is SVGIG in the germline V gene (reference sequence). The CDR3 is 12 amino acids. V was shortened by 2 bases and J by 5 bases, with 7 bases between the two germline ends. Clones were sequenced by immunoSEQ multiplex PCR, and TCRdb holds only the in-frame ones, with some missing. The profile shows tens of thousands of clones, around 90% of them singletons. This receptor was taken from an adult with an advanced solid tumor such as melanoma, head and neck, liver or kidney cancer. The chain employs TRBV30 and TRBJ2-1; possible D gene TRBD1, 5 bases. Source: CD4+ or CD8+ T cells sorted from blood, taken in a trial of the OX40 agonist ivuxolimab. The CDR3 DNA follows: TGTGCCTGGAGTAGACAGAACAATGAGCAGTTCTTC. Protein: CAWSRQNNEQFF.